This TCR beta chain was sequenced during a study of CD8 T cells in Susac syndrome. The CDR3 runs 16 residues. Germline V lookup: CDR1 DFQATT, CDR2 SNEGSKA (reference sequence). The junction had 12 bases not matched to a gene; V was cut back by 1 base and J by 4 bases. Notes on this clonotype: Its antigen is unknown.

Findings and limits, study-wide: The authors acknowledged that the study's TCR sequencing and HLA analysis involved relatively few individuals.

CD8+ and CD4+ blood T cells underwent TCR beta sequencing. Random-hexamer reverse transcription was applied to about 0.45 to 1 ug RNA. Across 54 Vbeta and 13 Jbeta, immunoSEQ multiplex PCR amplified TCR beta CDR3. TCRdb reprocessed the immunoSEQ multiplex PCR reads with MiXCR, giving one entry per CDR3 protein. The profile shows about 130,000 distinct CDR3 sequences, about 90% of them singletons. This chain joins TRBV20-1 and TRBJ2-7, with 8 bases matching TRBD2. The TCR sequence derives from a human donor with multiple sclerosis. Sequencing was performed on CD8+ T cells from PBMCs. The CDR3 here is CSARAGRLASYYEQYF. DNA of the CDR3: TGCAGTGCTAGAGCCGGACGACTAGCGTCCTATTACGAGCAGTACTTC.